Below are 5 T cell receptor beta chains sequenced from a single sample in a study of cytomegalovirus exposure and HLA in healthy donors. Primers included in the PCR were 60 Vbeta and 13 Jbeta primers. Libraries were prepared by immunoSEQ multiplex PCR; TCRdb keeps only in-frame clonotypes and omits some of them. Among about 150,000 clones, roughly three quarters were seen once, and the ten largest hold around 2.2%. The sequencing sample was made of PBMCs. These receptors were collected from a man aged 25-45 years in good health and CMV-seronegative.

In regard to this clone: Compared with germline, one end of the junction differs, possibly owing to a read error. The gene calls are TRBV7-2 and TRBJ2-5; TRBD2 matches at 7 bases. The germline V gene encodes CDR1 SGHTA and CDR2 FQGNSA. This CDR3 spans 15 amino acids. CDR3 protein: CASSLAVGGRETRYF. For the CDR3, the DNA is TGTGCCAGCAGCTTAGCGGTGGGAGGGCGGGAGACCCGGTACTTC.

This CDR3 is CASSYQGAPGNTIYF. CDR3 bases: TGTGCCAGCAGTTACCAGGGGGCGCCTGGAAACACCATATATTTT. The chain has TRBV6-6 and TRBJ1-3; 8 positions match TRBD1. CDR1 and CDR2 from the germline V gene are MNHNY and SVGAGI (reference sequence). The CDR3 totals 15 residues. Trimming took 2 bases from V and 2 from J; bases not matched to a gene: 2.

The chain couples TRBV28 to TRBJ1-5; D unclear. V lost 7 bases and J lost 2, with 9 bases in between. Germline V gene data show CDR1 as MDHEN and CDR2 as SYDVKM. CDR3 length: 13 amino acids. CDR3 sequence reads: CASTLGGNQPQHF. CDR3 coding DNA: TGTGCCAGCACCCTCGGGGGCAATCAGCCCCAGCATTTT.

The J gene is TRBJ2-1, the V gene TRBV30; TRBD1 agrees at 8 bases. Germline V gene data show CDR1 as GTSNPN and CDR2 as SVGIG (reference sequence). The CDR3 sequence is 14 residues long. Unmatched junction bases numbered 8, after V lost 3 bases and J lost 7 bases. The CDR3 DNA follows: TGTGCCTGGAGCGACAGGGGTCCTTTTAATGAGCAGTTCTTC. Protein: CAWSDRGPFNEQFF.

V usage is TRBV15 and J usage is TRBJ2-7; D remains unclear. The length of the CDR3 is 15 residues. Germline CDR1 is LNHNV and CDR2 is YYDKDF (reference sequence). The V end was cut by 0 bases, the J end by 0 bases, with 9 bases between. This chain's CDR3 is CATSREAGFSYEQYF. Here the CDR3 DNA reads TGTGCCACCAGCAGAGAAGCAGGCTTCTCCTACGAGCAGTACTTC.